The rows below give T cell receptor beta chains drawn from one sample of a study of beta chain features in type 1 diabetes. Sequenced by immunoSEQ multiplex PCR; TCRdb stores in-frame clones only, minus some. Among about 640,000 clones listed, under 15% were seen once. Sequencing input: naive CD4+ T cells from blood. All receptors derive from a man aged 30-40 years with type 1 diabetes. CDR3s include the opening cysteine and the closing phenylalanine or tryptophan. A D gene is named only where the DNA matches it firmly. Size values are once, few and many counts, or a class for expanded clones, and some rows have none.

cdr3_nt: TGCGCCAGCAGCTTGGCTCTAGCGGCCTACAATGAGCAGTTCTTC; cdr3_aa: CASSLALAAYNEQFF; d_call: TRBD2; j_call: TRBJ2-1; cdr3_length: 15; v_call: TRBV5-1; clone_size: NA
cdr3_nt: TGTGCCATCACCCAGACAGGGAACACTGAAGCTTTCTTT; cdr3_aa: CAITQTGNTEAFF; d_call: NA; j_call: TRBJ1-1; cdr3_length: 13; v_call: TRBV10-3; clone_size: few
cdr3_nt: TGTGCCAGCTCACCACGATCGGACGGAACTAGCACAGATACGCAGTATTTT; cdr3_aa: CASSPRSDGTSTDTQYF; d_call: NA; j_call: TRBJ2-3; cdr3_length: 17; v_call: TRBV18; clone_size: NA
cdr3_nt: TGTGCCAGCAGCTTTAACGGGCAGTACACTGAAGCTTTCTTT; cdr3_aa: CASSFNGQYTEAFF; d_call: NA; j_call: TRBJ1-1; cdr3_length: 14; v_call: TRBV11-2; clone_size: few
cdr3_nt: TGTGCCAGCAGCTTAAACGGTCACGGGGCAGGTTCACCCCTCCACTTT; cdr3_aa: CASSLNGHGAGSPLHF; d_call: NA; j_call: TRBJ1-6; cdr3_length: 16; v_call: TRBV7-2; clone_size: NA
cdr3_nt: TGTGCCAGCAGCTTAGTTGTCGACGGCTGGGAGACCCAGTACTTC; cdr3_aa: CASSLVVDGWETQYF; d_call: NA; j_call: TRBJ2-5; cdr3_length: 15; v_call: TRBV7-2; clone_size: NA
cdr3_nt: TGTGCCAGCTCACCCAGGGGACAGGCTGAAGCTTTCTTT; cdr3_aa: CASSPRGQAEAFF; d_call: TRBD1; j_call: TRBJ1-1; cdr3_length: 13; v_call: TRBV18; clone_size: few
cdr3_nt: TGTGCCAGCAGCACCACAGTTTCGAACACTGAAGCTTTCTTT; cdr3_aa: CASSTTVSNTEAFF; d_call: NA; j_call: TRBJ1-1; cdr3_length: 14; v_call: TRBV7-9; clone_size: NA
cdr3_nt: TGTGCCAGCAGTACGTACTTGAACACTGAAGCTTTCTTT; cdr3_aa: CASSTYLNTEAFF; d_call: NA; j_call: TRBJ1-1; cdr3_length: 13; v_call: TRBV6-5; clone_size: NA
cdr3_nt: TGTGCCAGCAGCCGGACTAGCGGGGACTACGAGCAGTACTTC; cdr3_aa: CASSRTSGDYEQYF; d_call: TRBD2; j_call: TRBJ2-7; cdr3_length: 14; v_call: TRBV7-2; clone_size: few
cdr3_nt: TGTGCCAGTAGTACCCGACAAGGAGGGGAGACCCAGTACTTC; cdr3_aa: CASSTRQGGETQYF; d_call: NA; j_call: TRBJ2-5; cdr3_length: 14; v_call: TRBV19; clone_size: NA
cdr3_nt: TGCAGCGTCGCCCTGGGACAGGGAGTCACGAACACCGGGGAGCTGTTTTTT; cdr3_aa: CSVALGQGVTNTGELFF; d_call: TRBD1; j_call: TRBJ2-2; cdr3_length: 17; v_call: TRBV29-1; clone_size: few
cdr3_nt: TGTGCCAGCAGTTTAGGAAGGGGGAGGAACTATGGCTACACCTTC; cdr3_aa: CASSLGRGRNYGYTF; d_call: NA; j_call: TRBJ1-2; cdr3_length: 15; v_call: TRBV28; clone_size: few
cdr3_nt: TGTGCCAGTAGTCCTATTAATCGGGGGGCGGGCAATCAGCCCCAGCATTTT; cdr3_aa: CASSPINRGAGNQPQHF; d_call: NA; j_call: TRBJ1-5; cdr3_length: 17; v_call: TRBV19; clone_size: NA
cdr3_nt: TGTGCCAGCAGCTTAGGACTAGCGTCCAATGAGCAGTTCTTC; cdr3_aa: CASSLGLASNEQFF; d_call: TRBD2; j_call: TRBJ2-1; cdr3_length: 14; v_call: TRBV7-9; clone_size: few
cdr3_nt: TGTGCCAGCAGCCGGGACGGTAGGGTCTACACCTTC; cdr3_aa: CASSRDGRVYTF; d_call: NA; j_call: TRBJ1-2; cdr3_length: 12; v_call: TRBV5-8; clone_size: NA
cdr3_nt: TGTGCCAGCAGCCCCCGGGCGACAGATACGCAGTATTTT; cdr3_aa: CASSPRATDTQYF; d_call: NA; j_call: TRBJ2-3; cdr3_length: 13; v_call: TRBV7-6; clone_size: few
cdr3_nt: TGTGCCGGGGCACTTCAGGGCAACACCGGGGAGCTGTTTTTT; cdr3_aa: CAGALQGNTGELFF; d_call: NA; j_call: TRBJ2-2; cdr3_length: 14; v_call: TRBV7-6; clone_size: few
cdr3_nt: TGTGCCAGCAGCAGACCACTAGCGGGGGAGCCGAATGAGCAGTTCTTC; cdr3_aa: CASSRPLAGEPNEQFF; d_call: TRBD2; j_call: TRBJ2-1; cdr3_length: 16; v_call: TRBV5-4; clone_size: few
cdr3_nt: TGTGCCTGGAGTGTTTCGTCGGCAGCCTATGGGTTCTACGAGCAGTACTTC; cdr3_aa: CAWSVSSAAYGFYEQYF; d_call: NA; j_call: TRBJ2-7; cdr3_length: 17; v_call: TRBV30; clone_size: NA
cdr3_nt: TGCAGCGCAGTGGTCTACGGAAGCTCTGGAAACACCATATATTTT; cdr3_aa: CSAVVYGSSGNTIYF; d_call: NA; j_call: TRBJ1-3; cdr3_length: 15; v_call: TRBV29-1; clone_size: NA
cdr3_nt: TGTGCCAGCAGCCTCGGCTACTACGAGCAGTACTTC; cdr3_aa: CASSLGYYEQYF; d_call: NA; j_call: TRBJ2-7; cdr3_length: 12; v_call: TRBV5-6; clone_size: few
cdr3_nt: TGTGCCACCAGCAGAGATCGGTCCGAGCAGTACTTC; cdr3_aa: CATSRDRSEQYF; d_call: NA; j_call: TRBJ2-7; cdr3_length: 12; v_call: TRBV15; clone_size: NA
cdr3_nt: TGTGCCAGCAGCGCCCGGACTAGCGGGGCCTACGAGCAGTACTTC; cdr3_aa: CASSARTSGAYEQYF; d_call: TRBD2; j_call: TRBJ2-7; cdr3_length: 15; v_call: TRBV5-6; clone_size: few
cdr3_nt: TGTGCCAGCTCACCATCGGGGACAGAACTGTTTTTT; cdr3_aa: CASSPSGTELFF; d_call: TRBD1; j_call: TRBJ1-4; cdr3_length: 12; v_call: TRBV18; clone_size: NA
cdr3_nt: TGTGCCAGCACCCTAGGACAGAACACCGGGGAGCTGTTTTTT; cdr3_aa: CASTLGQNTGELFF; d_call: NA; j_call: TRBJ2-2; cdr3_length: 14; v_call: TRBV6-6; clone_size: NA
cdr3_nt: TGCGCCAGCAGCCAAGATGGGGCGGCCAGGAACACTGAAGCTTTCTTT; cdr3_aa: CASSQDGAARNTEAFF; d_call: NA; j_call: TRBJ1-1; cdr3_length: 16; v_call: TRBV4-3; clone_size: NA
cdr3_nt: TGTGCCAGCTCACCGCAGGGGGAAGAGCAGTTCTTC; cdr3_aa: CASSPQGEEQFF; d_call: TRBD1; j_call: TRBJ2-1; cdr3_length: 12; v_call: TRBV18; clone_size: NA